This entry lists 7 T cell receptor beta chains sequenced from one sample in a study of a mutant IDH1 vaccine in newly diagnosed glioma. Clones were sequenced by immunoSEQ multiplex PCR, and TCRdb holds only the in-frame ones, with some missing. The sample lists about 40,000 clones, roughly 90% occurring once. Time point defined: week 5, during vaccination. Vaccination used 300 ug of mutant IDH1 20-mer peptide per dose, with topical imiquimod. The antigens of these receptors remain unknown. The starting material was PBMCs, obtained from a glioma patient whose treatment included an IDH1 peptide vaccine. All receptors derive from a man in his fifties with glioma.

This chain links TRBV7-6 with TRBJ2-3; D unclear. V lost 5 bases to trimming and J lost 2 bases, with 17 bases between them. Germline values: CDR1 SGHVS, CDR2 FNYEAQ. The CDR3 length is 16 residues. The CDR3 DNA reads as TGTGCCAGCAGCGCGTCGGGTCAACGACTCACAGATACGCAGTATTTT. Translating gives CASSASGQRLTDTQYF. The variable domain in full, completed from reference TRBV7-6 and TRBJ2-3, reads GAGVSQSPRYKVTKRGQDVALRCDPISGHVSLYWYRQALGQGPEFLTYFNYEAQQDKSGLPNDRFSAERPEGSISTLTIQRTEQRDSAMYRCASSASGQRLTDTQYFGPGTRLTVL.

The chain has TRBV5-4 and TRBJ1-3, with 7 bases lining up with TRBD1. After removal of 4 bases from V and 4 bases from J, the junction contained 11 bases not matched to a gene. Per the germline V gene, CDR1 is SGHNT and CDR2 is YYREEE (reference sequence). This CDR3 is built from 16 residues. The CDR3 nucleotides are TGTGCCAGCAGCCCCCTCCCCCCGGGACAGGGAAACACCATATATTTT. It is translated as CASSPLPPGQGNTIYF.

The V and J genes are TRBV4-1 and TRBJ1-4; 9 nucleotides match TRBD1. Looked up from germline, CDR1 is MGHRA and CDR2 is YSYEKL. J gave up 4 bases and V 1 base, and 7 bases lay outside the gene matches. The CDR3 has 17 residues. In DNA form, the CDR3 reads TGCGCCAGCAGCCAAGGGTTCGCGGGACAGGGTAATGAAAAACTGTTTTTT. Amino acid sequence: CASSQGFAGQGNEKLFF.

As DNA, the CDR3 is TGTGCCAGCAGCGAGGGGGCCACGAGCAATCAGCCCCAGCATTTT. Its protein is CASSEGATSNQPQHF. The chain has TRBV9 and TRBJ1-5, with TRBD1 matching 7 bases. V was clipped by 3 bases and J by 1 base; unmatched bases: 4. Germline V gives CDR1 SGDLS, CDR2 YYNGEE. CDR3 length: 15 amino acids.

This chain joins TRBV4-1 and TRBJ2-1; D not certain. CDR3 length: 15 amino acids. V was shortened by 0 bases and J by 5 bases, with 11 bases between the two germline ends. Germline CDR1 is MGHRA and CDR2 is YSYEKL. As DNA, the CDR3 is TGCGCCAGCAGCCAAGAGGACCGTCCACACAATGAGCAGTTCTTC. Protein: CASSQEDRPHNEQFF.

This sequence joins TRBV5-1 and TRBJ2-3; 9 positions agree with TRBD1. This CDR3 region has 16 residues. CDR1 SGHRS and CDR2 YFSETQ come from the germline V gene. V was pared by 0 bases and J by 4 bases, with 6 bases of the junction left unmatched. The CDR3 DNA reads TGCGCCAGCAGCTTGGCGCGACAGGGGGGTCCAGATACGCAGTATTTT. Amino acid sequence: CASSLARQGGPDTQYF.

The V call is TRBV5-1, the J call TRBJ1-1; 7 nucleotides match TRBD1. The V gene's germline CDR1 is SGHRS and CDR2 YFSETQ. The ends lost 5 bases at V and 0 bases at J; junction bases unmatched: 1. This CDR3 is built from 13 residues. The CDR3 region has the DNA TGCGCCAGCAGACAGGGGCTGAACACTGAAGCTTTCTTT. As protein: CASRQGLNTEAFF.